This T cell receptor beta chain derives from a study of cytomegalovirus exposure and HLA in healthy donors. Primers: 60 Vbeta forward and 13 Jbeta reverse. The assay was immunoSEQ multiplex PCR, and TCRdb's table has in-frame clones only and misses some. The sample shows about 140,000 clones, 76% of them seen only once. Germline V gene sequence: CDR1 SGHNT, CDR2 YYREEE (reference sequence). Deletions cut 5 bases from V and 8 bases from J, with 20 bases between. The CDR3 is 15 amino acids. The chain carries TRBV5-4 and TRBJ2-1, with D tentatively TRBD1 (6 bases). The sequence was collected from a man aged 35 to 55 in good health and CMV-seronegative. The sequenced sample consisted of PBMCs. The CDR3 region is CASSSDRHFQDEQFF. In nucleotides, the CDR3 is TGTGCCAGCAGTTCGGACAGACATTTTCAAGATGAGCAGTTCTTC.